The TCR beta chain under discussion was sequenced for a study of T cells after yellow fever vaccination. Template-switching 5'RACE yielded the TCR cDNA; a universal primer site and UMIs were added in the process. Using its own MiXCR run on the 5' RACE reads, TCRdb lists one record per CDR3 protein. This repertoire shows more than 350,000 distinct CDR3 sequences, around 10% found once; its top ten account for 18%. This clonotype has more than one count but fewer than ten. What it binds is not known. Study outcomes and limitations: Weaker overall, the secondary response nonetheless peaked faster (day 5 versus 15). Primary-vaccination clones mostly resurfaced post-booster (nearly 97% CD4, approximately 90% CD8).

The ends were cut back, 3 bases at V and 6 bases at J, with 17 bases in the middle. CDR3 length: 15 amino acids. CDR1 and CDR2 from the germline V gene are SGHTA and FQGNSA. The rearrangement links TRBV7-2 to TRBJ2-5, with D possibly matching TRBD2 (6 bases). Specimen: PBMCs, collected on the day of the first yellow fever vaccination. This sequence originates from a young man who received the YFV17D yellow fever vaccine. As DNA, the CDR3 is TGTGCCAGCAGCTTCGGTTCTAGCGCCCCCAAGACCCAGTACTTC. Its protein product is CASSFGSSAPKTQYF.